Included here is one TCR beta chain sequence, with context. The antigen is unknown. A much larger clone lies one base from this, so it may be a read error. The CDR3 length is 12 residues. Germline CDR1 reads MNHNS; CDR2 reads SASEGT. This sample was included in a study of beta chain features in type 1 diabetes. Whole-study context: On cell yields, gender and age, patients and healthy donors were similar.

Study results and caveats: Shorter TCRB CDR3s, moderately but significantly so, were found in Type 1 diabetes patients in all four CD4+ subsets.

Sorted populations all had greater than 95% purity. The entirety of the isolated RNA underwent reverse transcription, so expressed TCRB transcripts were sequenced. Sequenced by immunoSEQ multiplex PCR; TCRdb stores in-frame clones only, minus some. This table has hundreds of thousands of clones, 10% to 15% appearing once. This chain uses TRBV6-1 with TRBJ2-1; D gene ambiguous. Sequencing was performed on naive CD4+ T cells from blood. This receptor was identified in a man between 18 and 29 years old with type 1 diabetes. The CDR3 sequence is CAISESTNEQFF. The CDR3 DNA sequence: TGTGCCATCAGTGAGTCGACGAATGAGCAGTTCTTC.